One sample yielded the 32 T cell receptor beta chains listed below, sequenced in a study of blood T cell repertoires in COVID-19. Assay used: immunoSEQ multiplex PCR; TCRdb lists only in-frame clones, some missing. The table lists 150,000 to 200,000 clones, about 79% of them singletons, with approximately 26% in the top ten. The sequencing sample was made of peripheral blood. These receptors came from a woman in her 70s with acute or convalescent COVID-19.

This clone occurred once. V gene TRBV9 combines with J gene TRBJ2-2, with 14 bases that match TRBD2. Germline CDR1 is SGDLS and CDR2 is YYNGEE. V trimming: 4 bases; J trimming: 0 bases; junction bases outside the gene matches: 8. The length of the CDR3 is 19 residues. CDR3 DNA: TGTGCCAGCAGCTCCGGGACTAGCGGGAGCGTTTCGAACACCGGGGAGCTGTTTTTT. Protein sequence: CASSSGTSGSVSNTGELFF.

This clone has a handful of counts. The chain couples TRBV7-9 to TRBJ1-2, with 10 bases that match TRBD1. Trimming removed 0 bases from V and 6 bases from J; junction bases left unmatched: 1. The CDR3 has 14 amino acids. The germline V gene encodes CDR1 SEHNR and CDR2 FQNEAQ (reference sequence). The CDR3 loop is CASSLAGTGDGYTF. The CDR3 DNA sequence: TGTGCCAGCAGCTTAGCCGGGACAGGGGATGGCTACACCTTC.

The chain links TRBV2 to TRBJ2-5; 8 bases are shared with TRBD1. Germline trimming cut 2 bases from V and 5 bases from J; bases unmatched to any gene: 13. Germline-derived CDR1 and CDR2 are SNHLY and FYNNEI. This CDR3 spans 17 amino acids. CDR3 DNA: TGTGCCAGCAGTGAAAATGGGGTGACAGGGGAGCAGGAGACCCAGTACTTC. Its translation is CASSENGVTGEQETQYF.

The chain couples TRBV10-2 to TRBJ2-7; D ambiguous. This CDR3 region has 12 residues. From germline, CDR1 is WSHSY and CDR2 SAAADI. Trimming cost V 8 bases and J 5 bases, with 13 bases left between them. The CDR3 here is CASSPTYDEQYF. The DNA for the CDR3 is TGCGCCAGCTCCCCCACTTACGACGAGCAGTACTTC.

The chain couples TRBV19 to TRBJ1-1; 10 nucleotides align to TRBD1. V lost 10 bases to trimming and J lost 6 bases; unmatched junction nucleotides: 8. Germline loops: CDR1 LNHDA, CDR2 SQIVND (reference sequence). The CDR3 extends over 13 amino acids. The CDR3 coding sequence is TGTGCCACCCGGGACAGGGGCTACGCTGAAGCTTTCTTT. Protein product: CATRDRGYAEAFF.

V and J are TRBV13 and TRBJ2-1, with 8 bases matching TRBD2. V was pared by 6 bases and J by 6 bases, with 10 bases of the junction left unmatched. This CDR3 spans 15 amino acids. Germline CDR1 is PRHDT and CDR2 is FYEKMQ (reference sequence). CDR3 amino acids: CASSQLVAGSNEQFF. Written as DNA, the CDR3 is TGTGCCAGCAGTCAGCTGGTAGCGGGAAGCAATGAGCAGTTCTTC.

The chain employs TRBV12-3 or TRBV12-4 and TRBJ2-1; TRBD1 agrees at 8 bases. Trimming took 7 bases from V and 7 from J; bases not matched to a gene: 6. CDR3 length equals 13 residues. Written as DNA, the CDR3 is TGTGCCAGCACCTTGGACAGGGCGAATGAGCAGTTCTTC. Protein: CASTLDRANEQFF.

The rearrangement uses TRBV4-1 and TRBJ2-3; 7 positions match TRBD2. This CDR3 has 17 amino acids. Germline V gene sequence: CDR1 MGHRA, CDR2 YSYEKL. The J segment lost 4 bases and the V segment lost 0 bases, leaving 10 bases of the junction unmatched. The CDR3 DNA is TGCGCCAGCAGCCAAGAGGACCTCTACAGCGGGGCAGATACGCAGTATTTT. This translates into CASSQEDLYSGADTQYF.

This clone turned up a few times. V gene TRBV7-2 combines with J gene TRBJ2-1; 8 positions agree with TRBD2. CDR1 SGHTA and CDR2 FQGNSA come from the germline V gene. The V gene end was trimmed by 4 bases and the J gene end by 9 bases; junction bases not matched to a gene: 5. The CDR3 extends over 13 amino acids. Here the CDR3 reads CASSSTGGGEQFF. CDR3 coding DNA: TGTGCCAGCAGCTCAACGGGAGGGGGTGAGCAGTTCTTC.

V and J are TRBV7-2 and TRBJ2-5; D might be TRBD2 (6 bases). CDR1 and CDR2 (germline): SGHTA, FQGNSA. This CDR3 is built from 15 residues. V lost 2 bases and J lost 4, with 14 bases in between. The CDR3 bases are TGTGCCAGCAGCTTACGCTACGGGAGTTTAGAGACCCAGTACTTC. Residues: CASSLRYGSLETQYF. Full variable domain (outside the CDR3, taken from reference TRBV7-2 and TRBJ2-5): GAGVSQSPSNKVTEKGKDVELRCDPISGHTALYWYRQSLGQGLEFLIYFQGNSAPDKSGLPSDRFSAERTGGSVSTLTIQRTQQEDSAVYLCASSLRYGSLETQYFGPGTRLLVL.

This sequence joins TRBV7-2 and TRBJ2-3, with D maybe TRBD2 (6 bases). The CDR3 spans 17 residues. V was trimmed by 4 bases and J by 4 bases, leaving 21 bases between them. The V gene's germline CDR1 is SGHTA and CDR2 FQGNSA. The CDR3 here is CASSSSSTGVGPDTQYF. The CDR3 DNA is TGTGCCAGCAGCTCGAGTTCTACGGGAGTGGGGCCAGATACGCAGTATTTT.

The chain employs TRBV27 and TRBJ2-3; 7 bases are a match to TRBD1. After removal of 4 bases from V and 2 bases from J, the junction contained 6 bases not matched to a gene. This CDR3 contains 15 residues. Looked up from germline, CDR1 is MNHEY and CDR2 is SMNVEV (reference sequence). The CDR3 loop is CASSSDRFDTDTQYF. CDR3 sequence (DNA): TGTGCCAGCAGTTCGGACAGGTTCGACACAGATACGCAGTATTTT.

The rearrangement joins TRBV7-2 to TRBJ2-7, with 10 bases fitting TRBD1. Germline assignment: CDR1 SGHTA and CDR2 FQGNSA. The V segment lost 4 bases and the J segment 2 bases; nucleotides outside the gene matches: 5. The CDR3 length is 15 residues. DNA of the CDR3: TGTGCCAGCAGCTCGCGGACAGGGGGACCCTACGAGCAGTACTTC. It specifies CASSSRTGGPYEQYF. The variable domain in full, with the rest retrieved from reference TRBV7-2 and TRBJ2-7, is GAGVSQSPSNKVTEKGKDVELRCDPISGHTALYWYRQSLGQGLEFLIYFQGNSAPDKSGLPSDRFSAERTGGSVSTLTIQRTQQEDSAVYLCASSSRTGGPYEQYFGPGTRLTVT.

This clone is a singleton in its sample. This rearrangement joins TRBV3-1 (or the pseudogene TRBV3-2) to TRBJ2-5; 13 bases agree with TRBD2. CDR3 size: 16 residues. The V gene's germline CDR1 is LGHDT and CDR2 YNNKEL (reference sequence). V was pared by 1 base and J by 2 bases, with 1 base of the junction left unmatched. CDR3 nucleotide sequence: TGTGCCAGCAGCCAAGGGGGACTAGCGGGACAAGAGACCCAGTACTTC. Translation: CASSQGGLAGQETQYF.

The chain recombines TRBV6-5 with TRBJ1-6; no definite D call. The V end was cut by 0 bases, the J end by 6 bases, with 6 bases between. Germline CDR1 and CDR2: MNHEY and SVGAGI. The CDR3 extends over 14 amino acids. DNA of the CDR3: TGTGCCAGCAGTTACTCGGTCGGTAATTCACCCCTCCACTTT. Its translation: CASSYSVGNSPLHF.

This clone was found once. The J gene is TRBJ1-4, the V gene TRBV5-6, with D tentatively TRBD1 (6 bases). Between the trimmed V and J ends, which lost 7 bases and 4 bases, there was a span of 11 bases. Germline V gene sequence: CDR1 SGHDT, CDR2 YYEEEE. This CDR3 is built from 13 residues. CDR3 in amino acids: CASSTGSNEKLFF. The CDR3 bases are TGTGCCAGCTCCACAGGGAGTAATGAAAAACTGTTTTTT.

The chain couples TRBV6-5 to TRBJ1-1, with 10 bases identical to TRBD1. Looked up from germline, CDR1 is MNHEY and CDR2 is SVGAGI. With 2 bases clipped from V and 4 bases from J, the junction kept 4 bases outside the gene matches. The CDR3 has 15 residues. CDR3 sequence: CASSYAGQGTTEAFF. The CDR3 region has the DNA TGTGCCAGCAGTTACGCGGGACAGGGGACCACTGAAGCTTTCTTT.

This clone was seen more than once but under ten times. The rearrangement joins TRBV12-3 or TRBV12-4 to TRBJ1-5; perhaps TRBD1 as D (5 bases). Trimming shortened V by 2 bases and J by 6 bases, and 5 bases separated the two germline ends. The CDR3 has 12 amino acids. CDR3 region: CASSLRGQPQHF. The CDR3, as DNA: TGTGCCAGCAGTTTAAGGGGTCAGCCCCAGCATTTT.

This sequence joins TRBV14 and TRBJ1-3; D remains unclear. Between the trimmed V and J ends, which lost 1 base and 1 base, there was a span of 8 bases. Germline V gene lookup returns CDR1 SGHDN and CDR2 FVKESK. The CDR3 length is 15 residues. CDR3 bases: TGTGCCAGCAGCCAAGGTCTTCCGTCTGGAAACACCATATATTTT. It encodes CASSQGLPSGNTIYF.

The chain carries TRBV3-1 (or the pseudogene TRBV3-2) and TRBJ1-5; D not resolved. Per the germline V gene, CDR1 is LGHDT and CDR2 is YNNKEL (reference sequence). V shed 4 bases and J shed 4 bases, with 11 bases lying between them. The CDR3 is 14 residues long. The CDR3 DNA reads TGTGCCAGCAGCCCCAACCCCAGTAATCAGCCCCAGCATTTT. This encodes CASSPNPSNQPQHF.

The V and J genes are TRBV9 and TRBJ2-5; maybe TRBD2 (6 bases). Trimming left V 2 bases short and J 1 base short, with 15 bases between. This CDR3 is built from 16 residues. Germline CDR1 is SGDLS and CDR2 is YYNGEE. CDR3 in DNA: TGTGCCAGCAGCGTCGGTTATGGCGGGGTCCAAGAGACCCAGTACTTC. Its translation: CASSVGYGGVQETQYF.

This rearrangement joins TRBV2 to TRBJ2-5, with D perhaps matching TRBD2 (5 bases). Trimming took 5 bases from V and 6 from J, leaving 16 bases between them. There are 14 residues in the CDR3. Germline assignment: CDR1 SNHLY and CDR2 FYNNEI. The CDR3 DNA follows: TGTGCCAGCAGTTATAGCGTATTCGAGAAGACCCAGTACTTC. Translating it yields CASSYSVFEKTQYF.

The chain uses TRBV19 and TRBJ1-5, with D maybe TRBD1 (5 bases). CDR1 is LNHDA and CDR2 is SQIVND in the germline V gene (reference sequence). Trimming removed 3 bases from V and 0 bases from J, with 12 bases in between. This CDR3 spans 16 amino acids. This CDR3 reads CASSMISGVSNQPQHF. CDR3 coding DNA: TGTGCCAGTAGTATGATTTCGGGGGTTAGCAATCAGCCCCAGCATTTT.

This clone has more than one count but fewer than ten. The J gene is TRBJ2-1, the V gene TRBV7-2; D is undetermined. CDR3 length: 16 residues. Germline V gives CDR1 SGHTA, CDR2 FQGNSA. V dropped 0 bases and J dropped 1 base, with 10 bases sitting between them. The CDR3 protein is CASSLALAASYNEQFF. The CDR3 DNA sequence: TGTGCCAGCAGCTTAGCGCTGGCGGCATCCTACAATGAGCAGTTCTTC.

This chain uses TRBV19 with TRBJ2-2; 15 bases align to TRBD2. V shed 3 bases, J shed 5 bases, and the junction held 7 bases outside the gene matches. CDR1 is LNHDA, CDR2 SQIVND, per germline (reference sequence). The CDR3 is 18 residues long. The CDR3 DNA reads TGTGCCAGTAGTATGGCCGGACTAGCGGGAGGGTTAACCGGGGAGCTGTTTTTT. Residues: CASSMAGLAGGLTGELFF.

The genes are TRBV9 and TRBJ2-1, with D unresolved. The V gene lost 1 base and the J gene lost 9 bases, with 11 bases spanning the gap. The CDR3 covers 13 residues. Germline CDR1 SGDLS, CDR2 YYNGEE. The CDR3 nucleotides are TGTGCCAGCAGCGTAAACCTACTAACTGAGCAGTTCTTC. Its translation: CASSVNLLTEQFF.

V gene TRBV28 combines with J gene TRBJ1-5; 9 bases agree with TRBD1. J lost 10 bases, V lost 4 bases, and 11 bases had no gene match. CDR1 and CDR2 (germline): MDHEN, SYDVKM. The CDR3 is made up of 15 amino acids. The CDR3 bases are TGTGCCAGCAGTTCGACAGGGGGGATTGTGGAACCCCAGCATTTT. This sequence encodes CASSSTGGIVEPQHF. Using reference TRBV28 and TRBJ1-5 for the parts outside the CDR3, the full variable domain is DVKVTQSSRYLVKRTGEKVFLECVQDMDHENMFWYRQDPGLGLRLIYFSYDVKMKEKGDIPEGYSVSREKKERFSLILESASTNQTSMYLCASSSTGGIVEPQHFGDGTRLSIL.

V usage is TRBV19 and J usage is TRBJ2-1; 10 bases are shared with TRBD2. Trimming removed 6 bases from V and 9 bases from J; junction bases left unmatched: 8. In germline, CDR1 is LNHDA, CDR2 SQIVND (reference sequence). The CDR3 covers 14 residues. The CDR3 spells CASSPRTSGVEQFF. DNA of the CDR3: TGTGCCAGTAGCCCGAGGACTAGCGGTGTTGAGCAGTTCTTC.

J is TRBJ2-1 and V is TRBV7-6; 14 bases are shared with TRBD2. Germline trimming cut 3 bases from V and 0 bases from J; bases unmatched to any gene: 1. CDR1 and CDR2 from the germline V gene are SGHVS and FNYEAQ. This CDR3 has 17 amino acids. The CDR3 sequence: CASSFGTSGSSYNEQFF. The CDR3 DNA reads TGTGCCAGCAGCTTCGGGACTAGCGGGAGCTCCTACAATGAGCAGTTCTTC.

The chain couples TRBV10-3 to TRBJ2-7, with D hard to call. The CDR3 spans 13 residues. V lost 4 bases, J lost 4 bases, and 11 bases lay in between. CDR1 is ENHRY, CDR2 SYGVKD, per germline. As DNA, the CDR3 is TGTGCCATCAGTGCTGACTTAAGATACGAGCAGTACTTC. This translates into CAISADLRYEQYF.

The chain employs TRBV19 and TRBJ1-5, with D tentatively TRBD1 (6 bases). The CDR3 sequence is 13 residues long. Trimming took off 3 bases at V and 9 bases at J, with 12 bases between the two ends. Germline V gives CDR1 LNHDA, CDR2 SQIVND (reference sequence). The CDR3 coding sequence is TGTGCCAGTAGTATGGACAGTGGTCGGCCCCAGCATTTT. The encoded protein is CASSMDSGRPQHF.

The V and J genes are TRBV2 and TRBJ2-7, with 8 bases that match TRBD1. The J segment lost 4 bases and the V segment lost 10 bases, leaving 6 bases of the junction unmatched. Germline-derived CDR1 and CDR2 are SNHLY and FYNNEI. This CDR3 contains 12 residues. CDR3 sequence reads: CATGQGTYEQYF. CDR3 in DNA: TGTGCCACCGGACAGGGAACATACGAGCAGTACTTC. Together with reference TRBV2 and TRBJ2-7, the CDR3 gives the full variable domain: EPEVTQTPSHQVTQMGQEVILRCVPISNHLYFYWYRQILGQKVEFLVSFYNNEISEKSEIFDDQFSVERPDGSNFTLKIRSTKLEDSAMYFCATGQGTYEQYFGPGTRLTVT.